This T cell receptor beta chain came from a study of technical replicates of blood from a handful of donors. TCRdb's table, derived via immunoSEQ multiplex PCR, lists solely in-frame clones and lacks some. The data show roughly 80,000 clones, roughly 93% seen once. Germline lookup yields CDR1 ENHRY and CDR2 SYGVKD. The CDR3 consists of 20 residues. J lost 4 bases, V lost 4 bases, and 24 bases had no gene match. The sequence was obtained from a human donor in good health. Input material: T cells isolated from PBMCs. V gene TRBV10-3 combines with J gene TRBJ1-2, with TRBD1 matching over 7 bases. This CDR3 is CAISGGSRGRGSTEVYGYTF. In nucleotides, the CDR3 is TGTGCCATCAGTGGGGGCTCTAGGGGGCGCGGGTCGACCGAAGTCTATGGCTACACCTTC.